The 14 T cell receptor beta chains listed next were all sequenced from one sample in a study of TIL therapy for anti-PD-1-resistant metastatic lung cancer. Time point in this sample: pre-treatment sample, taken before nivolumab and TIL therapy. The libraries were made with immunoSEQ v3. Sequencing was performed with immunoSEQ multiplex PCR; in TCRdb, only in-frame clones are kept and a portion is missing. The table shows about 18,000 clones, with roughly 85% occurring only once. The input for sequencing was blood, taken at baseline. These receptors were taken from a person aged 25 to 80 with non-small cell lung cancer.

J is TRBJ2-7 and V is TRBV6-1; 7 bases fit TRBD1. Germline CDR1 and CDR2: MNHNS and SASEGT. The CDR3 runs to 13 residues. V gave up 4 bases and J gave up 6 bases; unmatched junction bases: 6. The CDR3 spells CASSGQGTGEQYF. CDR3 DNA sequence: TGTGCCAGCAGTGGACAGGGTACAGGCGAGCAGTACTTC.

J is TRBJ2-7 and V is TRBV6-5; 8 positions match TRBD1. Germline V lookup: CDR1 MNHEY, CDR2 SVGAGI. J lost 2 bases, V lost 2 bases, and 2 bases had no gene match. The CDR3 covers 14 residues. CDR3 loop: CASSYRQGPYEQYF. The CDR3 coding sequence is TGTGCCAGCAGTTACCGACAGGGGCCCTACGAGCAGTACTTC.

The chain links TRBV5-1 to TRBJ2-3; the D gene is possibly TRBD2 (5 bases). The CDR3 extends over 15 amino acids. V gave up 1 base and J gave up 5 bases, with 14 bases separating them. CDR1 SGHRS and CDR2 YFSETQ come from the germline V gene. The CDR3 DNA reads TGCGCCAGCAGCTTGTTATCTAGCCGAGAAGATACGCAGTATTTT. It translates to CASSLLSSREDTQYF.

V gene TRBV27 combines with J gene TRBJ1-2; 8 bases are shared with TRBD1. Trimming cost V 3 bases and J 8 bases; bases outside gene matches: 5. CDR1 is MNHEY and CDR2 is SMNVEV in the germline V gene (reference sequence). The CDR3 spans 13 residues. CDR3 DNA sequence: TGTGCCAGCAGTTTGGGGACAGGTGCCGGCTACACCTTC. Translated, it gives CASSLGTGAGYTF.

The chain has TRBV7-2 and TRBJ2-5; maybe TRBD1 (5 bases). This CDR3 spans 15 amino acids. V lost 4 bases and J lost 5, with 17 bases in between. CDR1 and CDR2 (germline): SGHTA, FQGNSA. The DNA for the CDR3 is TGTGCCAGCAGCTCAAACTTGGGGCTCCAGGAGACCCAGTACTTC. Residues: CASSSNLGLQETQYF.

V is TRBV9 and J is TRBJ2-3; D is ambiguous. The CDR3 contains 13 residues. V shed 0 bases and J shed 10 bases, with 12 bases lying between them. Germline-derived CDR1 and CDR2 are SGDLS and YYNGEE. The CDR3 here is CASSVDVTPAQYF. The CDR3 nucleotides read TGTGCCAGCAGCGTAGACGTTACCCCGGCGCAGTATTTT.

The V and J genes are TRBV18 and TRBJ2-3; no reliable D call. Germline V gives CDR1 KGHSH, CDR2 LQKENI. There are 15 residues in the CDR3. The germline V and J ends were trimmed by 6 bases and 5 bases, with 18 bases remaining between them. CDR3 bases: TGTGCCAGCTCCCGGGCTTCCTCAGACAAAGATACGCAGTATTTT. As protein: CASSRASSDKDTQYF.

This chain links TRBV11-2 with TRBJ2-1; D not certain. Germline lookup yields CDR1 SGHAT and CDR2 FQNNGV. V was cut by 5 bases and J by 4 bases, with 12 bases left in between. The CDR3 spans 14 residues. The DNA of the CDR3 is TGTGCCAGCAGCCCCATACCGGGTTACAATGAGCAGTTCTTC. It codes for CASSPIPGYNEQFF.

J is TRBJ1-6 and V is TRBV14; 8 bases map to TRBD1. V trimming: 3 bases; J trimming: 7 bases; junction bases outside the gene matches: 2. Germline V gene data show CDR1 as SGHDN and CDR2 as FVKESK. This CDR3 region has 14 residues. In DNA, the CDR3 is TGTGCCAGCAGCCATCGACAGGGGAATTCACCCCTCCACTTT. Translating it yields CASSHRQGNSPLHF.

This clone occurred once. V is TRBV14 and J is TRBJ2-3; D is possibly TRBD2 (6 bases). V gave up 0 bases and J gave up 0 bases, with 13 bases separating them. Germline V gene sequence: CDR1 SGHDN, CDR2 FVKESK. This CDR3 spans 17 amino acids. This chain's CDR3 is CASSQEVVGLSTDTQYF. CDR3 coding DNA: TGTGCCAGCAGCCAAGAAGTAGTGGGACTTAGCACAGATACGCAGTATTTT.

CDR3: CASSYTGTGTYEQYF. The CDR3 bases are TGTGCCAGCAGTTATACCGGGACAGGCACCTACGAGCAGTACTTC. J is TRBJ2-7 and V is TRBV6-6; 8 bases are a match to TRBD1. Germline V gene lookup returns CDR1 MNHNY and CDR2 SVGAGI (reference sequence). The J segment lost 2 bases and the V segment lost 3 bases, leaving 6 bases of the junction unmatched. CDR3 length equals 15 residues.

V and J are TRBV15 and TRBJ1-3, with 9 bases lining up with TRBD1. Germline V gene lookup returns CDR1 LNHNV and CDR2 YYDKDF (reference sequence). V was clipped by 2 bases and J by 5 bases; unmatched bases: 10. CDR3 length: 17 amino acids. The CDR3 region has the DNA TGTGCCACCAGCAGACACCCGATGACAGGGGGTCGAAACACCATATATTTT. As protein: CATSRHPMTGGRNTIYF.

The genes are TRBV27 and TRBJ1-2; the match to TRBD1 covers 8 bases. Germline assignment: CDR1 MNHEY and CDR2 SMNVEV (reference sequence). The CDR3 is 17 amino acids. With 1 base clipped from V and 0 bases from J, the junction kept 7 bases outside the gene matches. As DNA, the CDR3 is TGTGCCAGCAGTTTATATGCCCAGGGGGCTCCTAACTATGGCTACACCTTC. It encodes CASSLYAQGAPNYGYTF.

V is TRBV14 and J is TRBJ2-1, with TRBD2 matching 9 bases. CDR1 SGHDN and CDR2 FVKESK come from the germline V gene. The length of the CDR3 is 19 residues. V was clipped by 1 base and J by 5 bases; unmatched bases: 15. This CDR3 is CASSQAWGSGSVKDNEQFF. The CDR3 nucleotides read TGTGCCAGCAGCCAAGCTTGGGGTAGCGGGAGTGTTAAGGACAATGAGCAGTTCTTC.